Following are 15 T cell receptor beta chains from one sample sequenced in a study of blood T cells in healthy people across ages. A J-beta primer mix and a sample-barcoded 5' primer were used in a second PCR of roughly 6 to 12 cycles. MiXCR was run by TCRdb on the 5' RACE reads, yielding one entry per CDR3 protein. The sample includes hundreds of thousands of distinct CDR3 sequences, approximately 25% of them seen just once. These data were likewise used in another study, on T cells of mothers and their children.

Sequencing was performed on blood. These receptors all come from a boy aged 5-17 years in good health.

This chain links TRBV29-1 with TRBJ2-5; 11 bases fit TRBD2. Near its end, the DNA agrees better with TRBJ2-1, so the J call may be wrong. The CDR3 loop spans 15 amino acids. Germline V CDR1 and CDR2: SQVTM, ANQGSEA. CDR3 residues: CSVGGTSGHYNEQFF. The DNA for the CDR3 is TGCAGCGTAGGCGGGACTAGCGGACACTACAATGAGCAGTTCTTC.

The V gene is TRBV20-1, the J gene TRBJ2-5; D might be TRBD1 (6 bases). V was trimmed by 3 bases and J by 2 bases, leaving 13 bases between them. This CDR3 is built from 14 residues. Germline-derived CDR1 and CDR2 are DFQATT and SNEGSKA (reference sequence). The CDR3 sequence: CSARLGADQETQYF. DNA of the CDR3: TGCAGTGCTAGGCTGGGGGCGGATCAAGAGACCCAGTACTTC.

As for this clonotype: A junction end diverges from the germline sequence, so it may reflect a read error. The V gene is TRBV7-9, the J gene TRBJ2-1; 8 positions agree with TRBD2. The CDR3 loop spans 15 amino acids. Germline assignment: CDR1 SEHNR and CDR2 FQNEAQ (reference sequence). CDR3 amino acids: CTSSPAGVGFGEQFF. The CDR3 bases are TGTACCAGCAGCCCAGCGGGAGTGGGTTTCGGTGAGCAGTTCTTC.

V usage is TRBV20-1 and J usage is TRBJ1-4; D uncertain. Germline V CDR1 and CDR2: DFQATT, SNEGSKA (reference sequence). V lost 4 bases and J lost 0, with 9 bases in between. The CDR3 runs to 14 residues. In DNA, the CDR3 is TGCAGTGCTATCGCGGACTCAACTAATGAAAAACTGTTTTTT. Its translation is CSAIADSTNEKLFF.

There are a few counts of this clonotype. The chain carries TRBV13 and TRBJ2-1; D gene unclear. This CDR3 comprises 16 residues. Germline CDR1 reads PRHDT; CDR2 reads FYEKMQ (reference sequence). Trimming removed 5 bases at V and 0 bases at J, with 14 bases between. CDR3 region: CASSPRPTSSYNEQFF. CDR3 DNA: TGTGCCAGCAGCCCCCGGCCAACAAGCTCCTACAATGAGCAGTTCTTC.

V gene TRBV20-1 combines with J gene TRBJ1-5; tentatively, D is TRBD1 (6 bases). The V end was cut by 5 bases, the J end by 5 bases, with 16 bases between. The CDR3 runs 14 residues. Germline CDR1 is DFQATT and CDR2 is SNEGSKA (reference sequence). CDR3 amino acids: CSAGGGKGDQPQHF. CDR3 DNA sequence: TGCAGTGCTGGTGGGGGTAAGGGGGATCAGCCCCAGCATTTT.

This chain joins TRBV7-8 and TRBJ2-3, with D tentatively TRBD1 (6 bases). CDR1 is SGHVS, CDR2 FQNEAQ, per germline. This CDR3 is 16 amino acids long. With 4 bases removed from V and 4 bases from J, the gap between germline ends came to 18 bases. CDR3 region: CASSYLAGEPADTQYF. CDR3 nucleotides: TGTGCCAGCAGCTACCTGGCAGGGGAACCCGCAGATACGCAGTATTTT. The full variable domain, completed using reference TRBV7-8 and TRBJ2-3, is GAGVSQSPRYKVAKRGQDVALRCDPISGHVSLFWYQQALGQGPEFLTYFQNEAQLDKSGLPSDRFFAERPEGSVSTLKIQRTQQEDSAVYLCASSYLAGEPADTQYFGPGTRLTVL.

The chain couples TRBV3-1 to TRBJ2-1, with 8 bases identical to TRBD2. J was trimmed by 2 bases and V by 0 bases; bases with no gene match: 12. Germline-derived CDR1 and CDR2 are LGHDT and YNNKEL (reference sequence). CDR3 length equals 19 residues. The chain's CDR3 is CASSQDVGAGDGPYNEQFF. The CDR3 coding sequence is TGTGCCAGCAGCCAAGATGTCGGAGCGGGAGATGGGCCCTACAATGAGCAGTTCTTC.

This clonotype was detected a few times. This chain uses TRBV7-2 with TRBJ2-6; no clear D. The CDR3 is made up of 18 amino acids. V lost 2 bases and J lost 0, with 14 bases in between. CDR1 and CDR2 (germline): SGHTA, FQGNSA. CDR3 amino acids: CASSLKGLFNSGANVLTF. DNA of the CDR3: TGTGCCAGCAGCTTAAAGGGATTGTTCAACTCTGGGGCCAACGTCCTGACTTTC.

This rearrangement joins TRBV5-1 to TRBJ2-2; possible D gene TRBD2, 6 bases. CDR1 is SGHRS and CDR2 is YFSETQ in the germline V gene. V was clipped by 0 bases and J by 5 bases, with 17 bases between them. The CDR3 totals 17 residues. In nucleotides, the CDR3 is TGCGCCAGCAGCTTGGAAGGGCGGGGACCTGGGACCGGGGAGCTGTTTTTT. It specifies CASSLEGRGPGTGELFF.

This clonotype was counted between two and nine times. The V and J genes are TRBV7-9 and TRBJ1-1, with D perhaps matching TRBD1 (6 bases). The V gene lost 5 bases and the J gene lost 5 bases, with 12 bases spanning the gap. This CDR3 has 13 amino acids. The germline gives CDR1 SEHNR, CDR2 FQNEAQ (reference sequence). The DNA of the CDR3 is TGTGCCAGCAGCGCAACAGGGAAGACTGAAGCTTTCTTT. This translates into CASSATGKTEAFF.

The chain is built from TRBV6-5 and TRBJ2-5, with a weak D call TRBD1 (5 bases). V was trimmed by 0 bases and J by 4 bases, leaving 12 bases between them. The CDR3 has 15 residues. Germline CDR1 reads MNHEY; CDR2 reads SVGAGI. As DNA, the CDR3 is TGTGCCAGCAGTTACTCAGGTGTTGGGGCAGAGACCCAGTACTTC. It encodes CASSYSGVGAETQYF.

The rearrangement links TRBV5-1 to TRBJ2-3; no clear D gene. Trimming stripped 4 bases from V and 3 bases from J, with 6 bases between. CDR3 length: 12 residues. Germline loops: CDR1 SGHRS, CDR2 YFSETQ. The chain's CDR3 is CASSPETDTQYF. The CDR3 coding sequence is TGCGCCAGCAGCCCCGAAACAGATACGCAGTATTTT.

V gene TRBV9 combines with J gene TRBJ2-2; D is possibly TRBD1 (6 bases). From germline, CDR1 is SGDLS and CDR2 YYNGEE. With 1 base removed from V and 1 base from J, the gap between germline ends came to 14 bases. The CDR3 runs to 17 residues. This CDR3 reads CASSVLRGGENTGELFF. CDR3 bases: TGTGCCAGCAGCGTATTACGAGGGGGAGAGAACACCGGGGAGCTGTTTTTT.

Only a few counts were recorded for this clonotype. The chain employs TRBV6-5 and TRBJ2-5; no clear D. There are 13 residues in the CDR3. V was cut by 0 bases and J by 1 base, with 3 bases left in between. Germline V CDR1 and CDR2: MNHEY, SVGAGI. The CDR3 region is CASSYSIQETQYF. Here the CDR3 DNA reads TGTGCCAGCAGTTACTCCATCCAAGAGACCCAGTACTTC.